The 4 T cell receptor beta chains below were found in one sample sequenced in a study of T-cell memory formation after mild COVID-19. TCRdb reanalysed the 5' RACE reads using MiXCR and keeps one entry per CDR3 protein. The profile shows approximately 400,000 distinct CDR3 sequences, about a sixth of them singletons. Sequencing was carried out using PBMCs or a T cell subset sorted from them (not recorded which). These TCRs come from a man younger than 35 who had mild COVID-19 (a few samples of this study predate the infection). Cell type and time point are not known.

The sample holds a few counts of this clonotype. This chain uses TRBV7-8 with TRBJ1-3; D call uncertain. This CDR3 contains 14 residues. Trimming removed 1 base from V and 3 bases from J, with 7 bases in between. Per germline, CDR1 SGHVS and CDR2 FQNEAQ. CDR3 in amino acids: CASSLVSGGNTIYF. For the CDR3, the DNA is TGTGCCAGCAGCTTAGTGAGCGGTGGAAACACCATATATTTT.

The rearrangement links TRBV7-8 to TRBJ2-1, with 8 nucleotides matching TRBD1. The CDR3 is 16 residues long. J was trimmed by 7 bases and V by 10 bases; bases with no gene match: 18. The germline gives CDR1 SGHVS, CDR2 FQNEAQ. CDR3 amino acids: CATYIRRQGKENEQFF. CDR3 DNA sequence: TGTGCCACCTATATAAGAAGACAGGGGAAAGAGAATGAGCAGTTCTTC.

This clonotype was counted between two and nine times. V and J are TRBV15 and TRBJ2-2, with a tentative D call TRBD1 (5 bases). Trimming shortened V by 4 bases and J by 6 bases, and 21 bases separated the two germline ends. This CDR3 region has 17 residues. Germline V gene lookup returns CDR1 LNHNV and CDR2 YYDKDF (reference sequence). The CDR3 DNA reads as TGTGCCACCAGCAAGGGAACCGGGCCCATGGGGCCCGGGGAGCTGTTTTTT. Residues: CATSKGTGPMGPGELFF. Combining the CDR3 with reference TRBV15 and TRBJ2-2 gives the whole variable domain DAMVIQNPRYQVTQFGKPVTLSCSQTLNHNVMYWYQQKSSQAPKLLFHYYDKDFNNEADTPDNFQSRRPNTSFCFLDIRSPGLGDTAMYLCATSKGTGPMGPGELFFGEGSRLTVL.

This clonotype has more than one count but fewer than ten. The DNA of the CDR3 is TGTGCCAGCAGCTTAGATACAGCGCCCAATGAGCAGTTCTTC. Protein sequence: CASSLDTAPNEQFF. The genes are TRBV7-2 and TRBJ2-1; no clear D. Trimming stripped 1 base from V and 6 bases from J, with 10 bases between. This CDR3 spans 14 amino acids. The V gene's germline CDR1 is SGHTA and CDR2 FQGNSA.